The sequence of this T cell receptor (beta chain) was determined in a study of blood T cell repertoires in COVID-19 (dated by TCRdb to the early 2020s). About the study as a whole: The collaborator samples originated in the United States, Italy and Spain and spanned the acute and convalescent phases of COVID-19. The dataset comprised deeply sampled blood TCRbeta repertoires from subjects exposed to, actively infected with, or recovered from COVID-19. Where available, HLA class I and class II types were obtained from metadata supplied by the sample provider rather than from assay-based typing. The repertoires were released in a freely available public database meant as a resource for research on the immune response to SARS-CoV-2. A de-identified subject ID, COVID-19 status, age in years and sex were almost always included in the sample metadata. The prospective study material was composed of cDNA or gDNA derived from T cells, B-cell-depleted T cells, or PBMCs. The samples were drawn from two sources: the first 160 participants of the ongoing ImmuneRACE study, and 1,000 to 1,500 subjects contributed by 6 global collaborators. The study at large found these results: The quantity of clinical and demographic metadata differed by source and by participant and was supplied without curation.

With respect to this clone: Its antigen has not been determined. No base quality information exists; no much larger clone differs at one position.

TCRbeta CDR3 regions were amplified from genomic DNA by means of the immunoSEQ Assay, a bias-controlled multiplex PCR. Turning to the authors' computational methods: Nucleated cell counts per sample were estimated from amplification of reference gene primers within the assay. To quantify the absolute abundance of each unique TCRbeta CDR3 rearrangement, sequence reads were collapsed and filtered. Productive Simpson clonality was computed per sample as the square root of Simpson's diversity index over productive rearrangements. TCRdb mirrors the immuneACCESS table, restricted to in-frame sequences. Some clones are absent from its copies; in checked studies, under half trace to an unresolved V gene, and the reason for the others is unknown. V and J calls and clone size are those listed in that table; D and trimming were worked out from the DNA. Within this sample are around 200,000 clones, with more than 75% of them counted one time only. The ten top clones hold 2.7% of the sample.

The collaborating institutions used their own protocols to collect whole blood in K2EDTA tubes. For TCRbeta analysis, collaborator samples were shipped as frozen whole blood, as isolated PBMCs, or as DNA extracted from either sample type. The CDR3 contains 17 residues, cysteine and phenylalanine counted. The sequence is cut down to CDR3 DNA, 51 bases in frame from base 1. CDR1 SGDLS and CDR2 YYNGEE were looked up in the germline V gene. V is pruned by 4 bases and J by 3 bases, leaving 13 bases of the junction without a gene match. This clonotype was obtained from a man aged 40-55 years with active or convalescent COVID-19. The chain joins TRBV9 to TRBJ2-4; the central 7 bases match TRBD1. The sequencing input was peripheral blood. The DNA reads TGTGCCAGCAGCCCTTTCCCGGGACAGCCGAACAAAAACATTCAGTACTTC. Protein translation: CASSPFPGQPNKNIQYF.